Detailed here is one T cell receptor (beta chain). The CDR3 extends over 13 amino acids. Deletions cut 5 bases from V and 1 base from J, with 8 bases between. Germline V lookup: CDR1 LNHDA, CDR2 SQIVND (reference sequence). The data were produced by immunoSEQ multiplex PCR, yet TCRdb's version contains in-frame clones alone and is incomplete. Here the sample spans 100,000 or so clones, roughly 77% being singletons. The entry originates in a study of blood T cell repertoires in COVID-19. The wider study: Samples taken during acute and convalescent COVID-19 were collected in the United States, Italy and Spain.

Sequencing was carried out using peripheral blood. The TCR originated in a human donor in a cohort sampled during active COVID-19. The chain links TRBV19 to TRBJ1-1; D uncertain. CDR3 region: CASSYRENTEAFF. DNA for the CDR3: TGTGCCAGTAGTTACCGGGAGAACACTGAAGCTTTCTTT. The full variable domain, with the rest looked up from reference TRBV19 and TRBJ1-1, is DGGITQSPKYLFRKEGQNVTLSCEQNLNHDAMYWYRQDPGQGLRLIYYSQIVNDFQKGDIAEGYSVSREKKESFPLTVTSAQKNPTAFYLCASSYRENTEAFFGQGTRLTVV.